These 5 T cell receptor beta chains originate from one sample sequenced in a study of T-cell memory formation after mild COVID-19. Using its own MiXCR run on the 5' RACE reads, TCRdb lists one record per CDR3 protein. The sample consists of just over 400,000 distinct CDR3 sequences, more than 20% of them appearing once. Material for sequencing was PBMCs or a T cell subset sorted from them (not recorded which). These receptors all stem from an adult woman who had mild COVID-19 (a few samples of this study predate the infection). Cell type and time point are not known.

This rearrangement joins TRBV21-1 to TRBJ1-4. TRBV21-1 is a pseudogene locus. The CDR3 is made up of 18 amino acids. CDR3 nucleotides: TGTGCCAGCAGCAACCAGGGGCCCTGGCAGAGCTCAAATGAAAAACTGTTTTTT. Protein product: CASSNQGPWQSSNEKLFF.

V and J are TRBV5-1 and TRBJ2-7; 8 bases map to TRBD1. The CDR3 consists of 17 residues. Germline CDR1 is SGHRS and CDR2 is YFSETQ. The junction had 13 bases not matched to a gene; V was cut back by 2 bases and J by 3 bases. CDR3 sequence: CASSFDPSSGQVYEQYF. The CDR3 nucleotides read TGCGCCAGCAGCTTCGATCCCTCCTCGGGACAGGTCTACGAGCAGTACTTC.

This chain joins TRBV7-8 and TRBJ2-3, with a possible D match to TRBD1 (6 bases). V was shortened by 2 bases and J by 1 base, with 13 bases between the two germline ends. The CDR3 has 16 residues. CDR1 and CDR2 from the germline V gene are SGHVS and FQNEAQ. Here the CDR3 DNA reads TGTGCCAGCAGCTTAAGCATGGGGGCCGGCACAGATACGCAGTATTTT. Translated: CASSLSMGAGTDTQYF.

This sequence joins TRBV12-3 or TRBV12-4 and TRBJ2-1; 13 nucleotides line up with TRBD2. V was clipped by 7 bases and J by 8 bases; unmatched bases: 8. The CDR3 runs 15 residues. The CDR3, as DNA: TGTGCCAGCACCCTACTAGCGGGGGGGCGAGATGAGCAGTTCTTC. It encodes CASTLLAGGRDEQFF.

The CDR3 nucleotides are TGTGCCAGCAGTGTACTAGCGGGATCGGGATTGAGGTCCGGGGAGCTGTTTTTT. It translates to CASSVLAGSGLRSGELFF. This rearrangement joins TRBV12-3 or TRBV12-4 to TRBJ2-2; 10 nucleotides match TRBD2. Unmatched junction bases numbered 15, after V lost 5 bases and J lost 6 bases. This CDR3 is built from 18 residues.